A single sample gave rise to the 20 T cell receptor beta chains below, sequenced in a study of T cells of healthy individuals. TCRdb re-derived calls from the 5' RACE reads in MiXCR, one entry per CDR3 protein. The sample lists tens of thousands of distinct CDR3 sequences, approximately 4.9% seen once, with about 8.9% in the top ten. The receptors stem from a human donor in good health.

This rearrangement joins TRBV12-3 or TRBV12-4 to TRBJ1-5; no reliable D call. The CDR3 sequence is 18 residues long. V was cut by 7 bases and J by 2 bases, with 24 bases left in between. This CDR3 reads CASTYTSSGMRRNQPQHF. The CDR3 DNA sequence: TGTGCCAGCACCTACACAAGCTCCGGCATGAGACGCAATCAGCCCCAGCATTTT.

This sequence joins TRBV5-1 and TRBJ1-5, with D possibly TRBD1 on 6 matching bases. The CDR3 totals 16 residues. Germline V gives CDR1 SGHRS, CDR2 YFSETQ. Trimming removed 0 bases from V and 7 bases from J, with 17 bases in between. In DNA form, the CDR3 reads TGCGCCAGCAGCTTGGAACCGGGGGCGCAAGGACAGCCCCAGCATTTT. Encoded protein: CASSLEPGAQGQPQHF.

This clonotype has at least ten counts. The V call is TRBV10-3, the J call TRBJ2-3; tentatively, D is TRBD1 or TRBD2 (5 bases each). V lost 0 bases, J lost 2 bases, and 6 bases lay in between. The CDR3 runs 14 residues. The germline V gene encodes CDR1 ENHRY and CDR2 SYGVKD. CDR3 sequence: CAISESGDTDTQYF. The DNA of the CDR3 is TGTGCCATCAGTGAGTCGGGGGACACAGATACGCAGTATTTT.

Ten or more counts support this clonotype. The genes are TRBV7-2 and TRBJ1-1, with TRBD1 identical over 10 bases. CDR1 SGHTA and CDR2 FQGNSA come from the germline V gene. The ends lost 5 bases at V and 13 bases at J; junction bases unmatched: 10. This CDR3 has 13 residues. CDR3 in amino acids: CASSRRTGGWHFF. The CDR3 nucleotides read TGTGCCAGCAGCCGGCGGACAGGGGGATGGCATTTCTTT.

This clonotype has at least ten counts. This chain uses TRBV29-1 with TRBJ2-1, with a possible D match to TRBD2 (6 bases). CDR3 length equals 12 residues. The germline V gene has CDR1 SQVTM and CDR2 ANQGSEA. Trimming took off 3 bases at V and 8 bases at J, with 11 bases between the two ends. CDR3 DNA sequence: TGCAGCGTTGACCCGCCTAGCGATGAGCAGTTCTTC. As protein: CSVDPPSDEQFF.

This clonotype occurred many times. V gene TRBV7-3 combines with J gene TRBJ1-1; D is unresolved. CDR1 and CDR2 (germline): SGHTA, FQGTGA. The CDR3 is 13 amino acids. Trimming cost V 2 bases and J 0 bases, with 4 bases left between them. CDR3 sequence reads: CASSLSVNTEAFF. CDR3 nucleotide sequence: TGTGCCAGCAGCTTATCAGTGAACACTGAAGCTTTCTTT.

This clonotype was observed a handful of times. The rearrangement links TRBV30 to TRBJ2-1; TRBD2 is a possible D gene (6 bases). CDR3 length: 12 residues. CDR1 is GTSNPN and CDR2 is SVGIG in the germline V gene (reference sequence). V was trimmed by 1 base and J by 10 bases, leaving 11 bases between them. The CDR3: CAWSGAGREQFF. The CDR3 DNA is TGTGCCTGGAGTGGTGCGGGACGCGAGCAGTTCTTC. The full variable domain, completed using reference TRBV30 and TRBJ2-1, is SQTIHQWPATLVQPVGSPLSLECTVEGTSNPNLYWYRQAAGRGLQLLFYSVGIGQISSEVPQNLSASRPQDRQFILSSKKLLLSDSGFYLCAWSGAGREQFFGPGTRLTVL.

The chain recombines TRBV9 with TRBJ2-1; 12 bases are shared with TRBD2. From germline, CDR1 is SGDLS and CDR2 YYNGEE. The length of the CDR3 is 15 residues. V shed 5 bases and J 5 bases; nucleotides not matched to a gene: 5. The CDR3 sequence: CASRQGLAGHNEQFF. CDR3 coding DNA: TGTGCCAGCAGGCAAGGACTAGCGGGACACAATGAGCAGTTCTTC.

At least ten counts were recorded for this clonotype. This chain links TRBV7-3 with TRBJ2-2; D is ambiguous. The CDR3 totals 17 residues. Germline CDR1 SGHTA, CDR2 FQGTGA. Trimming left V 5 bases short and J 0 bases short, with 16 bases between. The CDR3 DNA reads TGTGCCAGCAGCCCCAACCCTATCGGAGCGAACACCGGGGAGCTGTTTTTT. Its translation is CASSPNPIGANTGELFF. The full variable domain, with the rest looked up from reference TRBV7-3 and TRBJ2-2, is GAGVSQTPSNKVTEKGKYVELRCDPISGHTALYWYRQSLGQGPEFLIYFQGTGAADDSGLPNDRFFAVRPEGSVSTLKIQRTERGDSAVYLCASSPNPIGANTGELFFGEGSRLTVL.

This clonotype was detected many times. This sequence joins TRBV29-1 and TRBJ2-1; 7 positions agree with TRBD2. CDR1 SQVTM and CDR2 ANQGSEA come from the germline V gene. This CDR3 is 13 amino acids long. J gave up 8 bases and V 4 bases, and 8 bases lay outside the gene matches. The CDR3 DNA reads as TGCAGCGTTGTTGAGGGAGGGCCCTATGAGCAGTTCTTC. Translating gives CSVVEGGPYEQFF.

The rearrangement joins TRBV6-5 to TRBJ2-7; 8 nucleotides line up with TRBD2. The V gene's germline CDR1 is MNHEY and CDR2 SVGAGI. This CDR3 has 16 residues. V was pared by 2 bases and J by 4 bases, with 10 bases of the junction left unmatched. The CDR3 DNA follows: TGTGCCAGCAGTTACAGCAAGCGGGAGAGGATTTACGAGCAGTACTTC. Its translation: CASSYSKRERIYEQYF.

This clonotype was seen ten or more times. This chain links TRBV3-1 with TRBJ2-1; 8 bases fit TRBD2. CDR3 size: 18 residues. CDR1 is LGHDT, CDR2 YNNKEL, per germline (reference sequence). Trimming removed 0 bases from V and 0 bases from J; junction bases left unmatched: 7. Written as DNA, the CDR3 is TGTGCCAGCAGCCAAGAACCATACGGGGGGGTCTCCTACAATGAGCAGTTCTTC. Amino acid sequence: CASSQEPYGGVSYNEQFF.

The gene calls are TRBV6-4 and TRBJ2-3; 10 bases are shared with TRBD2. Trimming took 2 bases from V and 2 from J; bases not matched to a gene: 1. Germline CDR1 reads MRHNA; CDR2 reads SNTAGT. The CDR3 totals 15 residues. CDR3 region: CASSDGTSDTDTQYF. DNA for the CDR3: TGTGCCAGCAGTGACGGGACTAGCGACACAGATACGCAGTATTTT.

Ten or more counts support this clonotype. The rearrangement links TRBV29-1 to TRBJ1-1; D call uncertain. This CDR3 is 13 amino acids long. The V gene's germline CDR1 is SQVTM and CDR2 ANQGSEA. Deletions cut 2 bases from V and 0 bases from J, with 7 bases between. The CDR3, as DNA: TGCAGCGTTGAAAAACAGTTGAACACTGAAGCTTTCTTT. This translates into CSVEKQLNTEAFF.

This chain links TRBV7-2 with TRBJ1-1, with a weak D call TRBD1 (5 bases). Trimming removed 3 bases at V and 6 bases at J, with 17 bases between. CDR3 length equals 15 residues. Germline V gene sequence: CDR1 SGHTA, CDR2 FQGNSA. CDR3 sequence (DNA): TGTGCCAGCAGCTTTTCTTTTCAGGAGGGGTCTGAAGCTTTCTTT. Translated: CASSFSFQEGSEAFF.

This clonotype appeared many times. V gene TRBV6-4 combines with J gene TRBJ1-2, with 7 bases fitting TRBD1. The CDR3 totals 15 residues. The germline CDR1 and CDR2 sequences are MRHNA and SNTAGT. With V trimmed by 5 bases and J by 6 bases, 12 bases remained unmatched. The CDR3 DNA follows: TGTGCCAGCAGTCTCCATTGGGGAGGGGGCAATGGCTACACCTTC. Protein sequence: CASSLHWGGGNGYTF.

This clonotype came up many times. The gene calls are TRBV20-1 and TRBJ2-1; perhaps TRBD2 as D (7 bases). This CDR3 is built from 16 residues. V was cut by 0 bases and J by 3 bases, with 15 bases left in between. Looked up from germline, CDR1 is DFQATT and CDR2 is SNEGSKA (reference sequence). The DNA for the CDR3 is TGCAGTGCTAGAGATGGGGAGGGGGGAATCTACAATGAGCAGTTCTTC. Its protein product is CSARDGEGGIYNEQFF.

This chain connects TRBV4-1 to TRBJ1-4; possibly TRBD1 for D (6 bases). The CDR3 length is 16 residues. Looked up from germline, CDR1 is MGHRA and CDR2 is YSYEKL. V was cut by 0 bases and J by 7 bases, with 15 bases left in between. The CDR3 DNA follows: TGCGCCAGCAGCCAAGATAGAGGGACATCAGGTGAAAAACTGTTTTTT. Translation: CASSQDRGTSGEKLFF.

This clonotype was observed a few times. V gene TRBV5-8 combines with J gene TRBJ2-1; a weak D match, TRBD2 (6 bases). With 0 bases removed from V and 4 bases from J, the gap between germline ends came to 14 bases. CDR3 length: 16 amino acids. Germline V gene lookup returns CDR1 SGHTS and CDR2 YDEGEE. The CDR3, as DNA: TGTGCCAGCAGCTTGGGCCCGCACGGAGGGTACAATGAGCAGTTCTTC. This codes for CASSLGPHGGYNEQFF.

This clonotype has a count of ten or more. The chain couples TRBV6-5 to TRBJ1-1; D uncertain. Trimming removed 0 bases from V and 1 base from J, with 3 bases in between. Germline V gene data show CDR1 as MNHEY and CDR2 as SVGAGI. This CDR3 is built from 13 residues. As DNA, the CDR3 is TGTGCCAGCAGTTACTCGAAGAACACTGAAGCTTTCTTT. As protein: CASSYSKNTEAFF.